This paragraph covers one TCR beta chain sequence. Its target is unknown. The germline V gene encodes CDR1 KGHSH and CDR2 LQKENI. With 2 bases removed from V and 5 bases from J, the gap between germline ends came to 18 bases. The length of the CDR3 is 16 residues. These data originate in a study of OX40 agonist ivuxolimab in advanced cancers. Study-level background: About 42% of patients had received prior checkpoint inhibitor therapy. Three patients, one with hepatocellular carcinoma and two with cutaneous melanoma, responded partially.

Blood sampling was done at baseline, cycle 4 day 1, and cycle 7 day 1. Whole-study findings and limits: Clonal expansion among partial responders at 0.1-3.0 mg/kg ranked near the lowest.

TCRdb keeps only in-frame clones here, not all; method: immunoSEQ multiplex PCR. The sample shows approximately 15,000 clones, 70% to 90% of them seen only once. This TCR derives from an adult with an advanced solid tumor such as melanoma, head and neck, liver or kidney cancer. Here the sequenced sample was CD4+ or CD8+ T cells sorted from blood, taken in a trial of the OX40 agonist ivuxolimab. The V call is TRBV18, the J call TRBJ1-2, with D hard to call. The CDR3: CASSPEQNLIKYGYTF. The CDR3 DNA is TGTGCCAGCTCACCAGAACAGAATCTTATAAAATATGGCTACACCTTC.